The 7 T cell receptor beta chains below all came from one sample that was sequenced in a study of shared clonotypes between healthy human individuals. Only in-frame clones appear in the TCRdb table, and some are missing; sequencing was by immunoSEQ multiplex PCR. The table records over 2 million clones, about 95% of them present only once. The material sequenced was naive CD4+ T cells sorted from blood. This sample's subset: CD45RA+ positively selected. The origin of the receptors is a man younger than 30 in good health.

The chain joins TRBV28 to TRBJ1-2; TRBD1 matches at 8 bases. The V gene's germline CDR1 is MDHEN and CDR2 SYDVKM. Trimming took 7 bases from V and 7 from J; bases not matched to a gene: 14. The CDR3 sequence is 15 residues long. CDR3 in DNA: TGTGCCAGCAAGAACAGCCGGGCAGGGGGCGGTGGCTACACCTTC. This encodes CASKNSRAGGGGYTF.

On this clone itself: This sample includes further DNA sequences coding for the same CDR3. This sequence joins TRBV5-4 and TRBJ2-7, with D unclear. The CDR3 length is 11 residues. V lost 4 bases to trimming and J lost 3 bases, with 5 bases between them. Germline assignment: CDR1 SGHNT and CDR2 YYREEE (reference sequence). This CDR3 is CASSSDYEQYF. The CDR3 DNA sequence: TGTGCCAGCAGCAGCGACTACGAGCAGTACTTC.

The CDR3 sequence is CASSQDPISGNTIYF. The CDR3 DNA follows: TGCGCCAGCAGCCAAGACCCAATCTCTGGAAACACCATATATTTT. V is TRBV5-1 and J is TRBJ1-3; D is ambiguous. Germline assignment: CDR1 SGHRS and CDR2 YFSETQ. The CDR3 runs 15 residues. Trimming cost V 4 bases and J 0 bases, with 11 bases left between them.

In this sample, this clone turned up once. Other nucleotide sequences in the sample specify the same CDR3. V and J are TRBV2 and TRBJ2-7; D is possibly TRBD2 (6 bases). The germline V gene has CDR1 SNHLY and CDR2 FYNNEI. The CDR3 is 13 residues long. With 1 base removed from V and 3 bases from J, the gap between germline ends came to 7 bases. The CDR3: CASSEVGGYEQYF. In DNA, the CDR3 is TGTGCCAGCAGTGAAGTCGGGGGCTACGAGCAGTACTTC.

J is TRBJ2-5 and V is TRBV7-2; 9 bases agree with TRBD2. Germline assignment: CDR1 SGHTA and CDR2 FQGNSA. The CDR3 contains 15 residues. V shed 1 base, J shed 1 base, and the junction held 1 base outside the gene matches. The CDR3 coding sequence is TGTGCCAGCAGCTTAGTAGCGGGGGCCCAAGAGACCCAGTACTTC. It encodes CASSLVAGAQETQYF.

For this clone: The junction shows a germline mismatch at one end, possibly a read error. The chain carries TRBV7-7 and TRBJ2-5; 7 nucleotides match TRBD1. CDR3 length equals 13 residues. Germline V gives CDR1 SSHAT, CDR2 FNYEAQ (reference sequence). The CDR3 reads CASRGDRDETQYF. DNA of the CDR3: TGTGCTAGCAGGGGAGACAGGGACGAGACCCAGTACTTC. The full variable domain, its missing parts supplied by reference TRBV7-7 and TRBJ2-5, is GAGVSQSPRYKVTKRGQDVTLRCDPISSHATLYWYQQALGQGPEFLTYFNYEAQPDKSGLPSDRFSAERPEGSISTLTIQRTEQRDSAMYRCASRGDRDETQYFGPGTRLLVL.

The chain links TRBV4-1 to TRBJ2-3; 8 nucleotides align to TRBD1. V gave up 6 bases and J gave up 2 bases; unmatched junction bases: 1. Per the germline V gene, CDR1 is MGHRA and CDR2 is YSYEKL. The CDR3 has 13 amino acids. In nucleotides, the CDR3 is TGCGCCAGCAGGGACAGGGACACAGATACGCAGTATTTT. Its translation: CASRDRDTDTQYF.